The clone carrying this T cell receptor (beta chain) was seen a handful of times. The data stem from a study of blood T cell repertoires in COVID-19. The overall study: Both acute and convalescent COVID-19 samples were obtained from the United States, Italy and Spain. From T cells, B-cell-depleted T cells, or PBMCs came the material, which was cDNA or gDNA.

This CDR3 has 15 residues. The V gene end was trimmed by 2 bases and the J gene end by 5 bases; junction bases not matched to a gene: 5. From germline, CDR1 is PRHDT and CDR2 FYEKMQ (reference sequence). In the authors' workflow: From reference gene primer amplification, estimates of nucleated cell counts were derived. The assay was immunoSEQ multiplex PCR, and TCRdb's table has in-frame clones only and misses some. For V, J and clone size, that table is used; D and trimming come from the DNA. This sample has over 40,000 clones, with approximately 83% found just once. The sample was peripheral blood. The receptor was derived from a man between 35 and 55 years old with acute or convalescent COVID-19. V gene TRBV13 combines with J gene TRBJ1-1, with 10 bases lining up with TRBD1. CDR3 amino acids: CASSLSGTGVTEAFF. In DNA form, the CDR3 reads TGTGCCAGCAGCTTAAGTGGGACAGGGGTAACTGAAGCTTTCTTT.